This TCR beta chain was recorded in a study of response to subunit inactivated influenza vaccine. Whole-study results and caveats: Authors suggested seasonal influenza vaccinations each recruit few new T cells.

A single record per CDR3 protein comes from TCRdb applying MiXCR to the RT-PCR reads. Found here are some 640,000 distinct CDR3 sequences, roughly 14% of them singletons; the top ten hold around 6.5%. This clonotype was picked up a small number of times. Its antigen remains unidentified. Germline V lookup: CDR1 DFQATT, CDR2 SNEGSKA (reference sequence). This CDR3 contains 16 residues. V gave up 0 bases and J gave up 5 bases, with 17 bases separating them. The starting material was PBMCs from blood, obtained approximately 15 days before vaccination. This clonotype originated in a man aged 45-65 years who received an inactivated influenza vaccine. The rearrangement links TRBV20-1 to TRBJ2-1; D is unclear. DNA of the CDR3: TGCAGTGCTAGAGAAGCCGGGCTTCGGCGGAACAATGAGCAGTTCTTC. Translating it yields CSAREAGLRRNNEQFF.